This T cell receptor (beta chain) stems from a study of cytomegalovirus exposure and HLA in healthy donors. Broader study findings: 87-base-pair reads could not separate some V segments, including TRBV6-2 and TRBV6-3. The authors confirmed in vitro that a few CMV-associated chains were specific for CMV antigens. As a later analysis revealed, most CMV-associated TCR beta chains appeared HLA-restricted. Upon later analysis, HLA-associated TCR beta chains proved more clonally expanded than other, equally common chains.

Worth noting for this clone: The antigen remains undetermined.

The study ran its PCR with 60 Vbeta and 13 Jbeta primers. Libraries were prepared by immunoSEQ multiplex PCR; TCRdb keeps only in-frame clonotypes and omits some of them. In all, the sample yields roughly 80,000 clones. Germline V gene lookup returns CDR1 LNHDA and CDR2 SQIVND (reference sequence). The germline V and J ends were trimmed by 6 bases and 2 bases, with 20 bases remaining between them. The CDR3 extends over 17 amino acids. V is TRBV19 and J is TRBJ1-5; D is possibly TRBD1 (6 bases). The specimen was PBMCs. This TCR was recovered from a man between 50 and 59 years old in good health and CMV-seronegative. This CDR3 reads CASSEFLQGVGNQPQHF. Written as DNA, the CDR3 is TGTGCCAGTAGCGAATTCCTACAGGGCGTGGGCAATCAGCCCCAGCATTTT.